This T cell receptor beta chain was captured in a study of CD8 T cells in ankylosing spondylitis. Study-wide results and caveats: Matched synovial fluid from ankylosing spondylitis patients was reported to be enriched for disease-linked clones. It appeared that ankylosing spondylitis blood was characterized by a TCR beta motif of several highly homologous variants.

One entry per CDR3 protein, called by TCRdb with MiXCR from the 5' RACE reads. The repertoire has under 300,000 distinct CDR3 sequences, over 8.5% of them found once; the top ten carry approximately 6.6%. The CDR3 runs 16 residues. With 2 bases clipped from V and 4 bases from J, the junction kept 12 bases outside the gene matches. Germline V gene lookup returns CDR1 DFQATT and CDR2 SNEGSKA (reference sequence). This clonotype showed up just a few times. Its antigen remains unknown. Source material: blood, either unsorted or a sorted T cell fraction (not recorded which). The receptor was isolated from a male donor with ankylosing spondylitis or in good health (not recorded which). V usage is TRBV20-1 and J usage is TRBJ2-3; 7 bases agree with TRBD2. For the CDR3, the DNA is TGCAGTGCTAGAATTCGTGGCGGGAGTACGGCAGATACGCAGTATTTT. Protein product: CSARIRGGSTADTQYF.